A single T cell receptor beta chain is shown here with its context. Its cognate antigen has yet to be identified. The record has no base qualities; no much larger clone is one base away. This sample is drawn from a study of T cell responses to AZD1222 COVID-19 vaccine (dated by TCRdb to the early 2020s). Looking at the study overall: Because spike-specific TCR depth and breadth did not differ between the two schedules, AZD1222 recipients who got a second dose at roughly 4 weeks were pooled with those who got a second dose at roughly 12 weeks. A total of around 240 trial participants underwent TCR sequencing, of whom 207 received two doses of AZD1222 and around 26 received two doses of the MenACWY control vaccine. Enrollment into the trials was organized by age into subgroups of 18-55, 56-69 and 70-plus years, and those subgroups contained approximately 150, 30 and 60 TCR-sequenced participants, respectively. Broader findings and caveats from the paper: Conclusions about previously exposed vaccinees were limited because only 6 or 7 AZD1222 recipients were SARS-CoV-2 seropositive at baseline. In the small 56-69-year group, the increase in depth fell short of significance, most likely because of low power. Epitopes outside the regions mutated in the B.1.351 and B.1.1.7 variants were reportedly recognized by nearly half of the unique spike-specific TCRs. After two AZD1222 doses, spike-specific TCR breadth and depth were significantly higher than at day 0 and than in MenACWY recipients. Participants were mostly white British and included more females than males, and it was suggested by the authors that clonal diversity may have been underestimated. The whole spike protein was spanned by vaccine-associated CD4 TCRs, and dominant responses were seen in regions 160-218 and 743-854. Because no day 14 peak-response samples were available, the repertoires could be characterized only after the peak T cell response.

The CDR3 regions of human TCRbeta chains were analyzed by immunosequencing. The study's processing was this. TCRs in the repertoires were matched against a reference library of SARS-CoV-2-specific TCRs that had been generated with the MIRA antigen-specificity platform. Breadth meant the fraction of unique TCRs that were SARS-CoV-2-associated, whereas depth meant the fraction of total T cells that were SARS-CoV-2-associated. Using the MIRA data, each spike-specific TCR was mapped to the spike region that the TCR reacts to and placed in a CD4 or CD8 class. Log10-transformed breadth and depth values were compared by one-way ANOVA with Sidak's multiple comparisons tests. What TCRdb holds here is the immuneACCESS table cut down to in-frame rearrangements. Part of the clones is not present; checked against another copy, under half of the missing clones reflect an unresolved V gene, and the others are unexplained. That table is the source of V, J and clone size, and D and trimming were worked out from the DNA. For this sample the table gives approximately 85,000 clones, of which 85% to 90% were detected only once. In total, the top ten clones hold 6% to 9% of the sample.

Measured from the cysteine to the phenylalanine, the CDR3 is 13 residues long. Only the CDR3 region is kept as DNA, spanning 39 bases read in frame from base 1. A distance of 11 bases separates the germline ends of V and J, which lose 5 bases and 4 bases respectively. According to the germline V gene (reference sequence), CDR1 reads SEHNR and CDR2 reads FQNEAQ. The label giving this sample's time point can be read as: baseline before first vaccination. Vaccinee samples came from UK trials COV001 and COV002, including a single-blind randomized controlled phase 2/3 trial of AZD1222 (ChAdOx1 nCoV-19) in healthy adults. For TCRbeta chain sequencing, PBMC samples were collected from trial participants at day 0 and at day 28 after the second dose.

Recombination joined TRBV7-9 with TRBJ1-2; the D gene remains uncertain. This TCR derives from an adult in good health. This specimen consisted of peripheral blood, obtained on day 0 of AZD1222 vaccination. The sequenced DNA: TGTGCCAGCAGCCCCGGGAGGCGCTATGGCTACACCTTC. The resulting protein is CASSPGRRYGYTF.